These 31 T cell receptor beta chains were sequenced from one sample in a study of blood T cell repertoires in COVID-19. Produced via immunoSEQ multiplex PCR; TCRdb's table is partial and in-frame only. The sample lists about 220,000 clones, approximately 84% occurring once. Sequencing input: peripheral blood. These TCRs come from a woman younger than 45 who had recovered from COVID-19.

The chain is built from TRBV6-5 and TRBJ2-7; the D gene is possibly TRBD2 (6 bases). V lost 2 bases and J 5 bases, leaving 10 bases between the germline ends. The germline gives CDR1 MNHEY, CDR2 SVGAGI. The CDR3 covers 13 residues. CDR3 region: CASSYRGFNEQYF. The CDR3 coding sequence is TGTGCCAGCAGTTACCGGGGGTTCAACGAGCAGTACTTC.

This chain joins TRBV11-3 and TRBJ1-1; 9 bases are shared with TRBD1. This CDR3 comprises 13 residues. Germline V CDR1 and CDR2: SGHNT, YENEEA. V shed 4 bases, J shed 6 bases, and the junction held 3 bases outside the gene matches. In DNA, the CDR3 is TGTGCCAGCAGCTCATGGACAGGGGCTGAAGCTTTCTTT. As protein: CASSSWTGAEAFF.

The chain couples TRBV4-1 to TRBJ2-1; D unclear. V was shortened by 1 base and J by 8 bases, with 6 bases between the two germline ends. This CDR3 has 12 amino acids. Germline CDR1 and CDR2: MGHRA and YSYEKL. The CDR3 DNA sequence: TGCGCCAGCAGCCAAGGAGTTGATGAGCAGTTCTTC. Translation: CASSQGVDEQFF.

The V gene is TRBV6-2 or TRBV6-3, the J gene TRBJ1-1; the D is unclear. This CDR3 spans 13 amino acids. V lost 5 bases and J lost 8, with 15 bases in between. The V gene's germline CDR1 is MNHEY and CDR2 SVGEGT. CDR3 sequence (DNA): TGTGCCAGCAGTCTCAGTTCCGGGTCAGAAGCTTTCTTT. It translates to CASSLSSGSEAFF.

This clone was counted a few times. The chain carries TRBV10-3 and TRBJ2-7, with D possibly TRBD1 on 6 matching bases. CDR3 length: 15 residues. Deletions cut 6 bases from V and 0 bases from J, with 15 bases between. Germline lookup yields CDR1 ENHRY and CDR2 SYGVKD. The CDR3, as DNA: TGTGCCATCAGCGCCAGGGGCGAATCCTCCTACGAGCAGTACTTC. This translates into CAISARGESSYEQYF.

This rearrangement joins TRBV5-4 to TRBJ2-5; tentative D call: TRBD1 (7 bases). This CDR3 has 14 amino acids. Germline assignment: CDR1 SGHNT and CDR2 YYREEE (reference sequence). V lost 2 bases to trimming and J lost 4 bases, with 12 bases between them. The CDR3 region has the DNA TGTGCCAGCAGCTTCAGGGGGGTCGGAGAGACCCAGTACTTC. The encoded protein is CASSFRGVGETQYF.

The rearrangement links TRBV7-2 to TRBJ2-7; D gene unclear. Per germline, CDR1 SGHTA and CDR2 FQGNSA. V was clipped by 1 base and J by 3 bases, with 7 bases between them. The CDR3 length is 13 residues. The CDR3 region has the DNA TGTGCCAGCAGCTTAGACTTTGGCTACGAGCAGTACTTC. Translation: CASSLDFGYEQYF.

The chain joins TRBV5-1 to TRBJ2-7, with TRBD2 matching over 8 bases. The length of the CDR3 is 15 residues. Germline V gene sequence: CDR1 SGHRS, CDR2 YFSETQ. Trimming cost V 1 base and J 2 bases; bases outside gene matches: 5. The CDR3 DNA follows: TGCGCCAGCAGCTTGAACGCGGGAGGTACCTACGAGCAGTACTTC. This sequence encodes CASSLNAGGTYEQYF.

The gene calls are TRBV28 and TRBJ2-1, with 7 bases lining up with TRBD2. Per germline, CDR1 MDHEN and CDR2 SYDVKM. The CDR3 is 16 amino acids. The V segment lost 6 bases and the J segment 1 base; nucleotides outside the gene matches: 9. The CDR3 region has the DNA TGTGCCAGCAGCCCTATGACGGGAGGATCCTACAATGAGCAGTTCTTC. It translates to CASSPMTGGSYNEQFF.

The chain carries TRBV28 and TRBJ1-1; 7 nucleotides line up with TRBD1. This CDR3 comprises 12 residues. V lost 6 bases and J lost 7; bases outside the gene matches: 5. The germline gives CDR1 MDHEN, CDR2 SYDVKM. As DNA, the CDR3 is TGTGCCAGCAGCCTATGGGACAGTGAAGCTTTCTTT. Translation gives CASSLWDSEAFF.

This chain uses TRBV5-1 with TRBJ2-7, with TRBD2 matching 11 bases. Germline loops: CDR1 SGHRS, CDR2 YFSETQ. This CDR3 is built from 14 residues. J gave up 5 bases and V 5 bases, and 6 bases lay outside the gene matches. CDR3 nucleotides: TGCGCCAGCAGAACCGGGACTAGCGGCCACGAGCAGTACTTC. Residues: CASRTGTSGHEQYF.

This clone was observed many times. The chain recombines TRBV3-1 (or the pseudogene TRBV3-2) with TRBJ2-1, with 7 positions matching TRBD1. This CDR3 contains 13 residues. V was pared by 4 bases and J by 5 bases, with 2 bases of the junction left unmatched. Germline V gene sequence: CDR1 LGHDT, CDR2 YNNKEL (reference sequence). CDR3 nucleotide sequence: TGTGCCAGCAGCCTCGACAGGGACAATGAGCAGTTCTTC. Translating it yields CASSLDRDNEQFF.

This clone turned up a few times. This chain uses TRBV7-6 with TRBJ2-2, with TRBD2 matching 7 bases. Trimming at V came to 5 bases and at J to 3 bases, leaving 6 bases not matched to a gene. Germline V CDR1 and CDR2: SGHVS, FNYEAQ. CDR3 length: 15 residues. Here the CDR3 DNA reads TGTGCCAGCAGCGCCTCGGGGGGAGACACCGGGGAGCTGTTTTTT. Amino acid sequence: CASSASGGDTGELFF.

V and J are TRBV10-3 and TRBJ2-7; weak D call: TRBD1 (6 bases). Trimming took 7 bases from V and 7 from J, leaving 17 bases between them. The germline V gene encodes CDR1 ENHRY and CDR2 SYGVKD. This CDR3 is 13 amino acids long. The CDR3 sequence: CAITKQQGQEQYF. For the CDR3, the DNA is TGTGCCATCACCAAACAACAGGGTCAAGAGCAGTACTTC.

The DNA for the CDR3 is TGCGCCAGCAGCCATCAAGAGGACAGGGAGTTTCAGCCCCAGCATTTT. Translated, it gives CASSHQEDREFQPQHF. V is TRBV4-1 and J is TRBJ1-5, with 8 positions matching TRBD1. Losses at the gene ends were 3 bases for V and 6 bases for J; bases not matched to a gene: 10. Germline-derived CDR1 and CDR2 are MGHRA and YSYEKL. CDR3 length: 16 residues.

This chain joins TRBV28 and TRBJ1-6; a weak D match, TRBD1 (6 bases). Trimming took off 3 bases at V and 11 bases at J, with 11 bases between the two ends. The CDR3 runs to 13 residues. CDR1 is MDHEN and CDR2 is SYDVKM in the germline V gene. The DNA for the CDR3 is TGTGCCAGCAGTTTTATCGCAGGGGCACCCCTCCACTTT. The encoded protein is CASSFIAGAPLHF.

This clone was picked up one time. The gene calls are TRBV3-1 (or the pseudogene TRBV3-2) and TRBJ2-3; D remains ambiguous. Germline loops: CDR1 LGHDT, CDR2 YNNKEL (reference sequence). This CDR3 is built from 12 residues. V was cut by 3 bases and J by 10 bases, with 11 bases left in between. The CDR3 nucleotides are TGTGCCAGCAGCCAGGCCGCGGATCCGCAGTATTTT. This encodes CASSQAADPQYF.

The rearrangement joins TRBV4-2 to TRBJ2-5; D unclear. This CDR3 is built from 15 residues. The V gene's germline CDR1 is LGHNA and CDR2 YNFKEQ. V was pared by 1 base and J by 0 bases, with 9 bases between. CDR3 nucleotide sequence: TGTGCCAGCAGCCAAGTAATGGCAAACCAAGAGACCCAGTACTTC. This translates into CASSQVMANQETQYF.

The CDR3 loop is CASSLTGTSGFNEQFF. For the CDR3, the DNA is TGTGCCAGCAGCTTAACCGGGACTAGCGGGTTCAATGAGCAGTTCTTC. The V gene is TRBV7-9, the J gene TRBJ2-1, with TRBD2 matching 12 bases. This CDR3 has 16 amino acids. The germline CDR1 and CDR2 sequences are SEHNR and FQNEAQ (reference sequence). J gave up 6 bases and V 2 bases, and 5 bases lay outside the gene matches.

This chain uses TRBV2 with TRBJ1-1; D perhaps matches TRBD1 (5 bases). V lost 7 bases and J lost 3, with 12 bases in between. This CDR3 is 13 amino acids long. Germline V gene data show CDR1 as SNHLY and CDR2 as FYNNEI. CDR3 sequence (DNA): TGTGCCAGCAAGAGACAAGGGGACACTGAAGCTTTCTTT. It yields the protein CASKRQGDTEAFF.

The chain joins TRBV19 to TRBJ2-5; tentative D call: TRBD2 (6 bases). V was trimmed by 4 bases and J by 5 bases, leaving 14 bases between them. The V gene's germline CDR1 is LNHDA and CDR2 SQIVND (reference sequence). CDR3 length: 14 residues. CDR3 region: CASSTGRYRETQYF. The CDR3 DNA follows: TGTGCCAGTAGTACCGGGAGATACCGGGAGACCCAGTACTTC.

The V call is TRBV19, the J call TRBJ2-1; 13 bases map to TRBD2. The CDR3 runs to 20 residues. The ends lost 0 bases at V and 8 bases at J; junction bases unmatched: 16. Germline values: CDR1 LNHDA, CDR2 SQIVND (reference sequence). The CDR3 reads CASSIDRVLGLAGRRDEQFF. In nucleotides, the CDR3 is TGTGCCAGTAGTATAGATCGGGTGCTGGGACTAGCGGGAAGACGCGATGAGCAGTTCTTC.

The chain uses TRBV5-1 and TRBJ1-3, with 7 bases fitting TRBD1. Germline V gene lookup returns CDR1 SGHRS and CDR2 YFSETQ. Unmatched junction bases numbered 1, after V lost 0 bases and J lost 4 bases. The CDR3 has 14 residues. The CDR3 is CASSLATGGNTIYF. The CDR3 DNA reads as TGCGCCAGCAGCTTGGCGACAGGGGGAAACACCATATATTTT.

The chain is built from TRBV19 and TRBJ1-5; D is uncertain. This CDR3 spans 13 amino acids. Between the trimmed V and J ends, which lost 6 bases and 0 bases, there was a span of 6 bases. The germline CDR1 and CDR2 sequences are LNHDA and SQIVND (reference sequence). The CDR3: CASSVNSNQPQHF. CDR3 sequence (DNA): TGTGCCAGTAGCGTAAATAGCAATCAGCCCCAGCATTTT.

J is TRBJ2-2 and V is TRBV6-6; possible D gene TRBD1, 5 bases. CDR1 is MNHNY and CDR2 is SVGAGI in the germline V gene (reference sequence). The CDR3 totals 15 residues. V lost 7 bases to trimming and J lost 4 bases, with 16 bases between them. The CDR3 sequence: CASTPAAGLTGELFF. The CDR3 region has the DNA TGTGCCAGCACCCCCGCCGCAGGGCTCACCGGGGAGCTGTTTTTT.

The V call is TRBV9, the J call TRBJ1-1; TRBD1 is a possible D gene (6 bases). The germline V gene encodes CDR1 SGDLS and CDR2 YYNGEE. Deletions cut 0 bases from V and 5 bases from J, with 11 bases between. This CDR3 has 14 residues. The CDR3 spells CASSVVVGGTEAFF. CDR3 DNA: TGTGCCAGCAGCGTAGTAGTAGGGGGTACTGAAGCTTTCTTT.

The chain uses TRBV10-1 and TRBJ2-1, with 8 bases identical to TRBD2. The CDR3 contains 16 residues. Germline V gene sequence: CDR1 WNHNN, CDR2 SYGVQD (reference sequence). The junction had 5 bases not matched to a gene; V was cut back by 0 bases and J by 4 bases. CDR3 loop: CASSESASGPYNEQFF. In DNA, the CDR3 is TGCGCCAGCAGTGAGTCTGCTAGCGGGCCATACAATGAGCAGTTCTTC.

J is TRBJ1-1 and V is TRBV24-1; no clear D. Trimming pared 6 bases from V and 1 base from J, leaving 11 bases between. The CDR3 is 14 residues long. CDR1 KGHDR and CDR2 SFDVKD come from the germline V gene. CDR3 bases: TGTGCCACCAGTACCGGGTTCGGGAACACTGAAGCTTTCTTT. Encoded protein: CATSTGFGNTEAFF.

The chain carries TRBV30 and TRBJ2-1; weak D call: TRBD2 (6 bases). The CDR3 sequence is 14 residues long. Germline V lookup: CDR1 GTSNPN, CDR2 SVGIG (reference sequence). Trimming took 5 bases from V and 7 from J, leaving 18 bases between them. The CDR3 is CAWSVGGTNNEQFF. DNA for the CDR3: TGTGCCTGGTCGGTGGGGGGAACGAATAATGAGCAGTTCTTC.

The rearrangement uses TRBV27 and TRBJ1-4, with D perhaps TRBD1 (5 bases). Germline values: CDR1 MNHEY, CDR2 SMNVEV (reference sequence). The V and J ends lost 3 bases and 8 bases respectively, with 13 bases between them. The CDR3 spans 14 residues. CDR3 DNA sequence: TGTGCCAGCAGTTTGGCCAGGGCCGACGAAAAACTGTTTTTT. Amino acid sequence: CASSLARADEKLFF.

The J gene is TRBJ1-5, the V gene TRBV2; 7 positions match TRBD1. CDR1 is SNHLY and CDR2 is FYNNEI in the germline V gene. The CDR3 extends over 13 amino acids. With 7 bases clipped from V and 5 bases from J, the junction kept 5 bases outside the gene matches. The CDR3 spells CASNRDRDQPQHF. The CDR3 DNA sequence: TGTGCCAGCAATAGGGACAGAGATCAGCCCCAGCATTTT.